The clone carrying this T cell receptor (beta chain) was seen repeatedly, ten times or more. Its antigen is unidentified. Unique molecular identifiers were incorporated during preparation of the TCRbeta library. TCRdb reprocessed the PCR reads with MiXCR, giving one entry per CDR3 protein. The table has almost 250,000 distinct CDR3 sequences, more than 20% seen once. V shed 0 bases and J shed 6 bases, with 16 bases lying between them. Germline V gene sequence: CDR1 SGHRS, CDR2 YFSETQ. CDR3 length equals 16 residues. These data belong to a study of T-cell reconstitution after alpha-beta-depleted transplantation in children. Findings and caveats of the study: From surviving recipient T cells and thymic progenitors came the high day-60 TCRbeta diversity observed in some patients. Several hundred expanded graft clones reportedly gave rise to the alpha-beta T cells present about two months after transplant.

The rearrangement uses TRBV5-1 and TRBJ2-1; D unresolved. The material sequenced was PBMCs, taken before TCRalphabeta/CD19-depleted stem cell transplant. The sequence was obtained from a girl aged 2-10 years with Fanconi anemia, due to receive a stem cell transplant. The CDR3 DNA follows: TGCGCCAGCAGCTTGGACCGCCGCCACACGCTCAATGAGCAGTTCTTC. This encodes CASSLDRRHTLNEQFF.